This TCR beta chain was sequenced for a study of T-cell reconstitution after alpha-beta-depleted transplantation in children. Unique molecular identifiers were incorporated into the prepared TCRbeta library. TCRdb ran MiXCR on the PCR reads and lists one entry per CDR3 protein. The sample consists of roughly 500,000 distinct CDR3 sequences, approximately 30% of them appearing once. CDR1 ENHRY and CDR2 SYGVKD come from the germline V gene. V was pared by 4 bases and J by 3 bases, with 10 bases between. This CDR3 is built from 13 residues. The sequence derives from a human donor who donated a stem cell graft to a child with aplastic anemia. The sequences come from PBMCs from the stem cell graft donor, collected from the stem cell graft. The V and J genes are TRBV10-3 and TRBJ2-7; possible D gene TRBD1, 6 bases. The CDR3 DNA follows: TGTGCCATCAGTGGGCTGGACAGCTACGAGCAGTACTTC. Its translation is CAISGLDSYEQYF.